A single sample gave rise to the 11 T cell receptor beta chains below, sequenced in a study of prognosis after radiotherapy for stage I lung cancer. The genomic DNA TCR beta CDR3 region underwent two rounds of multiplex PCR. Amplification during the initial PCR round employed primers specific to each TRBV and TRBJ gene. One entry per CDR3 protein, called by TCRdb with MiXCR from the multiplex PCR reads. The table lists about 19,000 distinct CDR3 sequences, roughly 30% of them singletons. Here the sequenced sample was PBMCs, taken before or after stereotactic body radiation therapy (not recorded which). The receptors here all came from a donor aged 50 or older with non-small cell lung cancer.

This clonotype has ten or more counts. J is TRBJ2-7 and V is TRBV2; 9 nucleotides match TRBD1. V shed 2 bases and J 6 bases; nucleotides not matched to a gene: 5. The CDR3 extends over 14 amino acids. From germline, CDR1 is SNHLY and CDR2 FYNNEI. As DNA, the CDR3 is TGTGCCAGCAGTGAACGGACAGGGGCGCCCGAGCAGTACTTC. This sequence encodes CASSERTGAPEQYF.

This clonotype is medium-sized. This chain joins TRBV20-1 and TRBJ2-1, with unresolved D. V gave up 0 bases and J gave up 3 bases, with 6 bases separating them. Germline values: CDR1 DFQATT, CDR2 SNEGSKA (reference sequence). The CDR3 has 13 residues. The DNA of the CDR3 is TGCAGTGCTAGAGACCCTAACTACAATGAGCAGTTCTTC. Translated, it gives CSARDPNYNEQFF.

The genes are TRBV30 and TRBJ1-3; tentatively, D is TRBD1 (6 bases). This CDR3 has 15 amino acids. Trimming cost V 4 bases and J 2 bases, with 15 bases left between them. The germline gives CDR1 GTSNPN, CDR2 SVGIG (reference sequence). CDR3 sequence: CAWTRGGATGNTIYF. The CDR3 DNA follows: TGTGCCTGGACCCGGGGGGGGGCGACTGGAAACACCATATATTTT.

Ten or more counts support this clonotype. The V call is TRBV29-1, the J call TRBJ2-7, with TRBD2 matching 10 bases. This CDR3 is 15 amino acids long. The germline V gene encodes CDR1 SQVTM and CDR2 ANQGSEA. The V gene end was trimmed by 7 bases and the J gene end by 1 base; junction bases not matched to a gene: 10. CDR3 sequence reads: CSAFIPSGSSYEQYF. CDR3 in DNA: TGCAGCGCATTCATACCTAGCGGGAGTTCCTACGAGCAGTACTTC.

Details on this clonotype: Mismatch with germline at one junction end may stem from a read error. V and J are TRBV6-1 and TRBJ2-1; 9 bases fit TRBD1. Looked up from germline, CDR1 is MNHNS and CDR2 is SASEGT. This CDR3 is built from 14 residues. In nucleotides, the CDR3 is TGTACCAGCACCAATACAGGGGGCGGCGATGAGCAGTTCTTC. Residues: CTSTNTGGGDEQFF.

The chain has TRBV6-2 or TRBV6-3 and TRBJ2-1; 9 nucleotides match TRBD1. V gave up 8 bases and J gave up 9 bases; unmatched junction bases: 11. Germline V CDR1 and CDR2: MNHEY, SVGEGT. There are 14 residues in the CDR3. The CDR3 DNA reads TGTGCCAGCGGGGACAGGGCCCATCGGTTTGAGCAGTTCTTC. Translating gives CASGDRAHRFEQFF.

The chain combines TRBV6-2 or TRBV6-3 with TRBJ1-6, with a weak D call TRBD1 (6 bases). Germline V gene data show CDR1 as MNHEY and CDR2 as SVGEGT. V was cut by 5 bases and J by 17 bases, with 25 bases left in between. The length of the CDR3 is 15 residues. The chain's CDR3 is CASSGRQELPSPIHF. CDR3 nucleotide sequence: TGTGCCAGCAGTGGGCGACAGGAGTTACCTTCACCAATCCACTTT.

There are many counts of this clonotype. The chain is built from TRBV28 and TRBJ2-2; 7 bases agree with TRBD2. The germline V gene has CDR1 MDHEN and CDR2 SYDVKM. J lost 0 bases, V lost 8 bases, and 3 bases had no gene match. The CDR3 has 14 amino acids. The chain's CDR3 is CASGTNANTGELFF. In DNA, the CDR3 is TGTGCCAGCGGGACTAACGCGAACACCGGGGAGCTGTTTTTT.

This clonotype was observed many times. The V gene is TRBV2, the J gene TRBJ2-2; unclear D gene. The CDR3 loop spans 15 amino acids. The germline V gene encodes CDR1 SNHLY and CDR2 FYNNEI. Trimming took 6 bases from V and 0 from J, leaving 11 bases between them. DNA of the CDR3: TGTGCCAGCAGCCACAGACGGGCGAACACCGGGGAGCTGTTTTTT. It codes for CASSHRRANTGELFF.

This clonotype appeared many times. The V call is TRBV4-1, the J call TRBJ2-7; D gene unclear. CDR3 size: 14 residues. Trimming shortened V by 2 bases and J by 0 bases, and 8 bases separated the two germline ends. Germline assignment: CDR1 MGHRA and CDR2 YSYEKL. CDR3 sequence (DNA): TGCGCCAGCAGCCAAAATAAGGGCTCCTACGAGCAGTACTTC. Translating it yields CASSQNKGSYEQYF.

As concerns this clonotype: Compared with germline, one end of the junction differs, possibly owing to a read error. The chain recombines TRBV2 with TRBJ1-2; weak D call: TRBD1 (5 bases). This CDR3 contains 11 residues. Germline V gives CDR1 SNHLY, CDR2 FYNNEI. The CDR3 DNA is TGTGTCAGCAGGGAAAACTATGGCTACAACTTC. Its translation: CVSRENYGYNF.